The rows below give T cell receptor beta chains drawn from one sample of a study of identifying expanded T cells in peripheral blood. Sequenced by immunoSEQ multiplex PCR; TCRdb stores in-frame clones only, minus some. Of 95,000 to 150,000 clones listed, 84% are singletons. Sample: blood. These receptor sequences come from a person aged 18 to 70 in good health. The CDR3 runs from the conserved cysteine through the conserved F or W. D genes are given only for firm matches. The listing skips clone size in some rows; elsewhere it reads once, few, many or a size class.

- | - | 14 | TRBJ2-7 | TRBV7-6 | CASSLAPSNYEQYF | TGTGCCAGCAGCTTAGCGCCTTCTAATTACGAGCAGTACTTC
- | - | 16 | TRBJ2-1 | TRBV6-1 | CASTDVLRLSYNEQFF | TGTGCCAGCACTGACGTGCTTAGGTTGAGTTACAATGAGCAGTTCTTC
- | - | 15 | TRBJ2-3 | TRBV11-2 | CASSLSKGMEDTQYF | TGTGCCAGCAGCTTATCGAAGGGAATGGAAGATACGCAGTATTTT
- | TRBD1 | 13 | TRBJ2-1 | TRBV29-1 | CSFGQGASNEQFF | TGCAGCTTCGGACAGGGGGCGTCTAATGAGCAGTTCTTC
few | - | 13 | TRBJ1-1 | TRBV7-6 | CASSLTPNTEAFF | TGTGCCAGCAGCTTAACACCCAACACTGAAGCTTTCTTT
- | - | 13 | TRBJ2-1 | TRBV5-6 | CASSNYGHNEQFF | TGTGCCAGCAGCAACTACGGACACAATGAGCAGTTCTTC
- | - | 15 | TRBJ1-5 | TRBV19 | CASSGSEYSNQPQHF | TGTGCCAGTAGTGGGTCGGAATATAGCAATCAGCCCCAGCATTTT
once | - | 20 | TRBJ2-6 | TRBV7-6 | CASSLVLQGPWSSGANVLTF | TGTGCCAGCAGCTTAGTATTACAGGGACCGTGGTCCTCTGGGGCCAACGTCCTGACTTTC
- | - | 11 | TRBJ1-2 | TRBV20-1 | CSARPRRGYTF | TGCAGTGCTAGACCCCGGCGTGGCTACACCTTC
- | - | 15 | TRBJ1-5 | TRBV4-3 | CASSSNLHGNQPQHF | TGCGCCAGCAGCTCGAATCTTCATGGCAATCAGCCCCAGCATTTT
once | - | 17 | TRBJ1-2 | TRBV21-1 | CASSIRDRYRVDYGYTF | TGTGCCAGCAGCATCCGGGACAGGTACCGAGTTGACTATGGCTACACCTTC
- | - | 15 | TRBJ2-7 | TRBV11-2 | CASSLGLDASYEQYF | TGTGCCAGCAGCTTAGGGCTGGACGCCTCCTACGAGCAGTACTTC
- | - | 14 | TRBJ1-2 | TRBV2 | CASIRTRWGYGYTF | TGTGCCAGCATCAGGACTCGCTGGGGTTATGGCTACACCTTC
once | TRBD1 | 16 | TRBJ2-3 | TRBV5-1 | CASSRDRAGGTDTQYF | TGCGCCAGCAGCCGGGACAGGGCGGGTGGCACAGATACGCAGTATTTT
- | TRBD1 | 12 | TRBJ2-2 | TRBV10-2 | CASRGQFGELFF | TGCGCCAGCAGGGGACAGTTCGGGGAGCTGTTTTTT
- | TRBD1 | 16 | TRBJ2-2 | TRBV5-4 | CASSGPGQGIAGELFF | TGTGCCAGCAGCGGACCGGGACAGGGAATCGCCGGGGAGCTGTTTTTT
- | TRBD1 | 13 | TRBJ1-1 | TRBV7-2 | CATGGQLNTEAFF | TGTGCCACAGGGGGACAGTTAAACACTGAAGCTTTCTTT
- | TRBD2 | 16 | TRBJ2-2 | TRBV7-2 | CASSLSTAGASGELFF | TGTGCCAGCAGCTTAAGCACAGCGGGGGCCTCGGGGGAGCTGTTTTTT
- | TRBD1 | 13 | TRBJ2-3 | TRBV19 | CASSLDRADTQYF | TGTGCCAGTAGTCTCGACAGGGCAGATACGCAGTATTTT
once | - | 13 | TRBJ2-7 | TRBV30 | CAWERGSAYEQYF | TGTGCCTGGGAAAGGGGATCGGCCTACGAGCAGTACTTC
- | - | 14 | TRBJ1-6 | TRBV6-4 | CASSDFGGNSPLHF | TGTGCCAGCAGTGACTTCGGCGGAAATTCACCCCTCCACTTT
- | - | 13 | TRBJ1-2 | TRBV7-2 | CASSGRVYYGYTF | TGTGCCAGCAGCGGCAGGGTCTACTATGGCTACACCTTC
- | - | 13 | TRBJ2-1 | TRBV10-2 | CASSESGNNEQFF | TGCGCCAGCAGTGAGTCCGGGAACAATGAGCAGTTCTTC
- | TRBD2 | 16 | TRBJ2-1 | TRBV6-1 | CASSEAASGLYNEQFF | TGTGCCAGCAGTGAAGCGGCTAGCGGGCTCTACAATGAGCAGTTCTTC
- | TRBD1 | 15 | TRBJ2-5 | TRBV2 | CASSRDRGVGETQYF | TGTGCCAGCAGTCGGGACAGGGGAGTGGGGGAGACCCAGTACTTC
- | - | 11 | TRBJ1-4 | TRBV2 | CASSPNEKLFF | TGTGCCAGCAGCCCTAATGAAAAACTGTTTTTT
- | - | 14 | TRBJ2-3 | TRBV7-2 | CASSLGVFGDTQYF | TGTGCCAGCAGCTTAGGCGTTTTCGGAGATACGCAGTATTTT
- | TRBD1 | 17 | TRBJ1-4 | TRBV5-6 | CASSLALDRRRGEKLFF | TGTGCCAGCAGCTTGGCTCTGGACAGGAGACGGGGCGAAAAACTGTTTTTT
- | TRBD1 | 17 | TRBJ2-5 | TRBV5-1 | CASSLGATGLGGETQYF | TGCGCCAGCAGCTTGGGGGCGACAGGGCTTGGTGGGGAGACCCAGTACTTC
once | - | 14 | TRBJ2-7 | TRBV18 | CASSRDGVSYEQYF | TGTGCCAGCTCACGGGACGGAGTTTCCTACGAGCAGTACTTC
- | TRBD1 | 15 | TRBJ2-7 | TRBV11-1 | CASSLGGQGSYEQYF | TGTGCCAGCAGCTTAGGTGGACAGGGTTCCTACGAGCAGTACTTC
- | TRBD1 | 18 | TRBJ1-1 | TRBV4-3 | CASSQGDRAKLRNTEAFF | TGCGCCAGCAGCCAAGGGGACAGGGCCAAACTCCGGAACACTGAAGCTTTCTTT
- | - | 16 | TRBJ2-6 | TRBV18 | CASSPVQISGANVLTF | TGTGCCAGCTCACCAGTCCAGATCTCTGGGGCCAACGTCCTGACTTTC
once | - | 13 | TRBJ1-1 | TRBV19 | CASRPLGQAEAFF | TGTGCCAGTAGGCCCCTGGGGCAGGCTGAAGCTTTCTTT
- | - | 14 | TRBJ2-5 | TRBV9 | CASSVGNKIETQYF | TGTGCCAGCAGCGTAGGTAACAAGATTGAGACCCAGTACTTC
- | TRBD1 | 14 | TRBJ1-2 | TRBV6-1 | CASSAQGEGYGYTF | TGTGCCAGCAGTGCCCAGGGGGAGGGATATGGCTACACCTTC
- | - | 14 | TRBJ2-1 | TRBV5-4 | CASSLDRDYNEQFF | TGTGCCAGCAGCCTGGACCGGGATTACAATGAGCAGTTCTTC
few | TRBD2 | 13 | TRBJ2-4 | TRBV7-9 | CASSSRGVNIQYF | TGTGCCAGCAGCTCCCGGGGGGTAAACATTCAGTACTTC
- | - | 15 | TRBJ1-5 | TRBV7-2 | CASRLHWNSNQPQHF | TGTGCCAGCAGACTGCACTGGAATAGCAATCAGCCCCAGCATTTT
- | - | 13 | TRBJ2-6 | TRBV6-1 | CATSQSGANVLTF | TGTGCCACGAGTCAGTCTGGGGCCAACGTCCTGACTTTC
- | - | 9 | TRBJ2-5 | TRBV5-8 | CASKATQYF | TGTGCCAGCAAAGCGACCCAGTACTTC
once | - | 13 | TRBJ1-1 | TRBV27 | CATKQGGSTEAFF | TGTGCCACTAAACAAGGGGGGTCCACTGAAGCTTTCTTT
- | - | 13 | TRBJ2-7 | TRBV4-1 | CASSHLGGSEQYF | TGCGCCAGCAGCCACTTGGGAGGTAGCGAGCAGTACTTC
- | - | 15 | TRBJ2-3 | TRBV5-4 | CASSLRTTNTDTQYF | TGTGCCAGCAGCTTGAGGACCACGAACACAGATACGCAGTATTTT
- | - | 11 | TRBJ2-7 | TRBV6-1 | CASSEGDEQYF | TGTGCCAGCAGTGAAGGGGACGAGCAGTACTTC
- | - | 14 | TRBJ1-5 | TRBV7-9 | CASSLGAGNQPQHF | TGTGCCAGCAGCTTAGGAGCCGGGAATCAGCCCCAGCATTTT
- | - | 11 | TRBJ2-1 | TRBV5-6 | CASSSYNEQFF | TGTGCCAGCAGCTCATACAATGAGCAGTTCTTC
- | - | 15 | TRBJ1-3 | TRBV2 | CASSDGGVSGNTIYF | TGTGCCAGCAGTGACGGGGGGGTCTCTGGAAACACCATATATTTT
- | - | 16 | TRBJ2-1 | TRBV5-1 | CASSLIRDRGRGEQFF | TGCGCCAGCAGCTTGATCCGGGACCGCGGCCGAGGTGAGCAGTTCTTC
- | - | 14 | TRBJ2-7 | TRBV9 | CASSVDPNNSEQYF | TGTGCCAGCAGCGTAGACCCAAACAACAGCGAGCAGTACTTC
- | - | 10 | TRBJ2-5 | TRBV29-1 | CSVVKETQYF | TGCAGCGTTGTAAAAGAGACCCAGTACTTC
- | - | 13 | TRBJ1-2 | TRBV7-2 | CASSSRQLNGYTF | TGTGCCAGCAGCTCACGACAGCTCAATGGCTACACCTTC
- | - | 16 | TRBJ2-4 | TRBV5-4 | CASSLSYAGPKNIQYF | TGTGCCAGCAGCTTGAGCTATGCGGGTCCCAAAAACATTCAGTACTTC
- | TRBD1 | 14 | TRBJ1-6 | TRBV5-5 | CASSLVQGDSPLHF | TGTGCCAGCAGCTTGGTTCAGGGGGATTCACCCCTCCACTTT
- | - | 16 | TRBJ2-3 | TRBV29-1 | CSVVGVFQAHTDTQYF | TGCAGCGTTGTAGGGGTATTCCAGGCCCACACAGATACGCAGTATTTT